The rows below give T cell receptor beta chains drawn from one sample of a study of OX40 agonist ivuxolimab in advanced cancers. Profiled with immunoSEQ multiplex PCR; TCRdb holds only in-frame clones, not every one. Altogether 40,000 to 45,000 clones are present, more than 70% being singletons, with the ten largest covering approximately 15%. Sequenced material: CD4+ or CD8+ T cells sorted from blood, taken in a trial of the OX40 agonist ivuxolimab. These receptors were obtained from an adult with an advanced solid tumor such as melanoma, head and neck, liver or kidney cancer. Each CDR3 is given with its conserved first and last residue. The order of the fields is D gene, J gene, V gene, clone size, CDR3 protein, CDR3 DNA. A D gene is named only where the DNA matches it firmly. The listing skips clone size in some rows; elsewhere it reads once, few, many or a size class.

D gene: NA; J gene: TRBJ1-4; V gene: TRBV27; clone size: NA; CDR3 protein: CASSLTLPGNLEKLFF; CDR3 DNA: TGTGCCAGCAGTTTAACCCTCCCGGGAAACCTTGAAAAACTGTTTTTT
D gene: NA; J gene: TRBJ2-3; V gene: TRBV27; clone size: few; CDR3 protein: CASSFSRPDTQYF; CDR3 DNA: TGTGCCAGCAGTTTCAGTCGGCCAGATACGCAGTATTTT
D gene: NA; J gene: TRBJ1-2; V gene: TRBV18; clone size: NA; CDR3 protein: CASSPSGYGYTF; CDR3 DNA: TGTGCCAGCTCACCTTCCGGGTACGGCTACACCTTC
D gene: NA; J gene: TRBJ2-7; V gene: TRBV2; clone size: NA; CDR3 protein: CASSEEGGQYF; CDR3 DNA: TGTGCCAGCAGTGAAGAGGGAGGGCAGTACTTC
D gene: NA; J gene: TRBJ2-3; V gene: TRBV5-1; clone size: once; CDR3 protein: CASSFVLGREKDTQYF; CDR3 DNA: TGCGCCAGCAGCTTTGTCTTAGGCAGGGAGAAAGATACGCAGTATTTT
D gene: TRBD1; J gene: TRBJ1-2; V gene: TRBV28; clone size: NA; CDR3 protein: CASSSDREDFYGYTF; CDR3 DNA: TGTGCCAGCAGTTCTGACAGGGAAGATTTCTATGGCTACACCTTC
D gene: TRBD2; J gene: TRBJ2-3; V gene: TRBV10-2; clone size: NA; CDR3 protein: CASRQLAGSTDTQYF; CDR3 DNA: TGCGCCAGCAGGCAACTAGCGGGTTCCACAGATACGCAGTATTTT
D gene: NA; J gene: TRBJ1-4; V gene: TRBV7-9; clone size: NA; CDR3 protein: CASRPGFSTNEKLFF; CDR3 DNA: TGTGCCAGCAGGCCAGGGTTCTCAACTAATGAAAAACTGTTTTTT
D gene: TRBD2; J gene: TRBJ2-2; V gene: TRBV28; clone size: NA; CDR3 protein: CAARERGGTGELFF; CDR3 DNA: TGTGCCGCCAGGGAGCGGGGGGGCACCGGGGAGCTGTTTTTT
D gene: NA; J gene: TRBJ2-7; V gene: TRBV27; clone size: NA; CDR3 protein: CASSAAGAYEQYF; CDR3 DNA: TGTGCCAGCAGTGCGGCAGGAGCATACGAGCAGTACTTC
D gene: NA; J gene: TRBJ2-5; V gene: TRBV9; clone size: NA; CDR3 protein: CASSGLGVGGETQYF; CDR3 DNA: TGTGCCAGCAGCGGCTTGGGTGTGGGTGGGGAGACCCAGTACTTC
D gene: NA; J gene: TRBJ2-7; V gene: TRBV7-2; clone size: NA; CDR3 protein: CASSRGGSSYEQYF; CDR3 DNA: TGTGCCAGCAGCCGAGGGGGGAGCTCCTACGAGCAGTACTTC
D gene: NA; J gene: TRBJ2-7; V gene: TRBV11-2; clone size: NA; CDR3 protein: CASSLGSGSYEQYF; CDR3 DNA: TGTGCCAGCAGCTTAGGGTCGGGTTCCTACGAGCAGTACTTC
D gene: NA; J gene: TRBJ2-2; V gene: TRBV29-1; clone size: few; CDR3 protein: CSVEESPTGELFF; CDR3 DNA: TGCAGCGTTGAGGAGAGTCCCACCGGGGAGCTGTTTTTT
D gene: NA; J gene: TRBJ2-7; V gene: TRBV10-1; clone size: NA; CDR3 protein: CASSRDRAYEQYF; CDR3 DNA: TGCGCCAGCAGCCGGGACCGAGCCTACGAGCAGTACTTC
D gene: NA; J gene: TRBJ2-1; V gene: TRBV19; clone size: NA; CDR3 protein: CASRGDRSSYNEQFF; CDR3 DNA: TGTGCCAGTAGGGGCGACCGAAGCTCCTACAATGAGCAGTTCTTC
D gene: TRBD1; J gene: TRBJ2-7; V gene: TRBV11-1; clone size: NA; CDR3 protein: CASSPDRARGEQYF; CDR3 DNA: TGTGCCAGCAGCCCGGACAGGGCCAGGGGGGAGCAGTACTTC
D gene: TRBD1; J gene: TRBJ1-2; V gene: TRBV28; clone size: NA; CDR3 protein: CASTLPGQGAGYTF; CDR3 DNA: TGTGCCAGCACCCTGCCGGGACAGGGAGCAGGCTACACCTTC
D gene: NA; J gene: TRBJ2-5; V gene: TRBV30; clone size: NA; CDR3 protein: CAWSFLVQETQYF; CDR3 DNA: TGTGCCTGGAGTTTTCTAGTCCAAGAGACCCAGTACTTC
D gene: NA; J gene: TRBJ1-5; V gene: TRBV27; clone size: NA; CDR3 protein: CASSLGTNQPQHF; CDR3 DNA: TGTGCCAGCAGCCTAGGGACTAATCAGCCCCAGCATTTT
D gene: NA; J gene: TRBJ2-6; V gene: TRBV27; clone size: NA; CDR3 protein: CASSRTGANVLTF; CDR3 DNA: TGTGCCAGCAGTCGTACTGGGGCCAACGTCCTGACTTTC
D gene: NA; J gene: TRBJ1-1; V gene: TRBV30; clone size: few; CDR3 protein: CASTVGTINTEAFF; CDR3 DNA: TGTGCCTCGACGGTGGGGACGATTAACACTGAAGCTTTCTTT
D gene: NA; J gene: TRBJ2-1; V gene: TRBV14; clone size: NA; CDR3 protein: CASSPSGGQYNEQFF; CDR3 DNA: TGTGCCAGCAGCCCAAGTGGGGGACAATACAATGAGCAGTTCTTC
D gene: NA; J gene: TRBJ2-5; V gene: TRBV18; clone size: NA; CDR3 protein: CASSPQETQYF; CDR3 DNA: TGTGCCAGCTCACCACAAGAGACCCAGTACTTC
D gene: NA; J gene: TRBJ2-1; V gene: TRBV5-1; clone size: NA; CDR3 protein: CASSLDGGAVNEQFF; CDR3 DNA: TGCGCCAGCAGCTTGGATGGGGGAGCCGTTAATGAGCAGTTCTTC
D gene: NA; J gene: TRBJ1-1; V gene: TRBV5-1; clone size: NA; CDR3 protein: CASSPAPGQTNTEAFF; CDR3 DNA: TGCGCCAGCAGCCCCGCCCCGGGCCAGACGAACACTGAAGCTTTCTTT
D gene: TRBD2; J gene: TRBJ2-1; V gene: TRBV15; clone size: NA; CDR3 protein: CATSLPRRRESYNEQFF; CDR3 DNA: TGTGCCACCAGCCTCCCCCGCCGGCGGGAGTCCTACAATGAGCAGTTCTTC
D gene: TRBD1; J gene: TRBJ2-7; V gene: TRBV28; clone size: NA; CDR3 protein: CASSLPYPGQGDYEQYF; CDR3 DNA: TGTGCCAGCAGTTTACCCTATCCGGGACAGGGGGACTACGAGCAGTACTTC
D gene: NA; J gene: TRBJ1-5; V gene: TRBV28; clone size: NA; CDR3 protein: CASSFSGQINQPQHF; CDR3 DNA: TGTGCCAGCAGTTTTTCAGGACAGATCAATCAGCCCCAGCATTTT
D gene: NA; J gene: TRBJ2-1; V gene: TRBV7-3; clone size: NA; CDR3 protein: CASSPRPGVGGNEQFF; CDR3 DNA: TGTGCCAGCAGCCCCCGTCCGGGGGTGGGGGGCAATGAGCAGTTCTTC
D gene: TRBD1; J gene: TRBJ2-7; V gene: TRBV30; clone size: NA; CDR3 protein: CAYDRGRDEQYF; CDR3 DNA: TGTGCCTATGACAGGGGGCGCGACGAGCAGTACTTC
D gene: TRBD2; J gene: TRBJ2-7; V gene: TRBV5-4; clone size: NA; CDR3 protein: CASSYGRPGEQYF; CDR3 DNA: TGTGCCAGCAGCTACGGGAGGCCGGGAGAGCAGTACTTC
D gene: NA; J gene: TRBJ2-5; V gene: TRBV19; clone size: NA; CDR3 protein: CASSTANHARETQYF; CDR3 DNA: TGTGCCAGTAGTACCGCCAACCACGCGAGAGAGACCCAGTACTTC
D gene: NA; J gene: TRBJ2-2; V gene: TRBV18; clone size: NA; CDR3 protein: CASSPLQGRAGELFF; CDR3 DNA: TGTGCCAGCTCACCACTACAGGGAAGGGCCGGGGAGCTGTTTTTT
D gene: NA; J gene: TRBJ2-2; V gene: TRBV11-2; clone size: once; CDR3 protein: CASSFGLGSELFF; CDR3 DNA: TGTGCCAGCAGCTTTGGATTGGGTTCGGAGCTGTTTTTT
D gene: TRBD1; J gene: TRBJ2-7; V gene: TRBV7-9; clone size: NA; CDR3 protein: CASSSTSGRQGGIGEQYF; CDR3 DNA: TGTGCCAGCAGCTCCACCTCTGGCCGACAGGGGGGTATTGGCGAGCAGTACTTC
D gene: NA; J gene: TRBJ1-1; V gene: TRBV7-9; clone size: NA; CDR3 protein: CASSLAWNTEAFF; CDR3 DNA: TGTGCCAGCAGCTTAGCTTGGAACACTGAAGCTTTCTTT
D gene: NA; J gene: TRBJ2-7; V gene: TRBV5-6; clone size: NA; CDR3 protein: CASSPRGYEQYF; CDR3 DNA: TGTGCCAGCAGCCCCCGCGGGTACGAGCAGTACTTC
D gene: NA; J gene: TRBJ2-4; V gene: TRBV7-9; clone size: NA; CDR3 protein: CASSSTDGTKNIQYF; CDR3 DNA: TGTGCCAGCAGCTCTACTGACGGGACCAAAAACATTCAGTACTTC
D gene: NA; J gene: TRBJ2-6; V gene: TRBV6-1; clone size: once; CDR3 protein: CASRMISGANVLTF; CDR3 DNA: TGTGCCAGCAGGATGATATCTGGGGCCAACGTCCTGACTTTC
D gene: NA; J gene: TRBJ2-7; V gene: TRBV7-9; clone size: NA; CDR3 protein: CASSPGGNSYEQYF; CDR3 DNA: TGTGCCAGCAGCCCCGGTGGGAACTCCTACGAGCAGTACTTC
D gene: NA; J gene: TRBJ2-3; V gene: TRBV7-6; clone size: once; CDR3 protein: CASSSMVDTQYF; CDR3 DNA: TGTGCCAGCAGCTCCATGGTAGATACGCAGTATTTT
D gene: TRBD1; J gene: TRBJ1-6; V gene: TRBV2; clone size: NA; CDR3 protein: CASSPQGWNLHF; CDR3 DNA: TGTGCCAGCAGTCCACAGGGGTGGAACCTCCACTTT
D gene: NA; J gene: TRBJ2-7; V gene: TRBV15; clone size: NA; CDR3 protein: CATSRAGHSYEQYF; CDR3 DNA: TGTGCCACCAGCAGGGCGGGACACTCCTACGAGCAGTACTTC
D gene: TRBD2; J gene: TRBJ2-1; V gene: TRBV2; clone size: NA; CDR3 protein: CASSERGGPKNEQFF; CDR3 DNA: TGTGCCAGCAGTGAGCGGGGAGGGCCGAAAAATGAGCAGTTCTTC
D gene: NA; J gene: TRBJ2-5; V gene: TRBV4-2; clone size: NA; CDR3 protein: CASSQDGFREETQYF; CDR3 DNA: TGTGCCAGCAGCCAAGATGGATTCAGGGAAGAGACCCAGTACTTC
D gene: NA; J gene: TRBJ1-2; V gene: TRBV19; clone size: few; CDR3 protein: CASSPGGSYGYTF; CDR3 DNA: TGTGCCAGTAGCCCCGGAGGTAGCTATGGCTACACCTTC
D gene: NA; J gene: TRBJ2-3; V gene: TRBV18; clone size: once; CDR3 protein: CASSPVASSTDTQYF; CDR3 DNA: TGTGCCAGCTCACCGGTGGCCTCCAGCACAGATACGCAGTATTTT
D gene: TRBD2; J gene: TRBJ2-1; V gene: TRBV7-3; clone size: NA; CDR3 protein: CASSFTSGSKIEQFF; CDR3 DNA: TGTGCCAGCAGCTTTACTAGCGGGAGTAAAATTGAGCAGTTCTTC
D gene: TRBD1; J gene: TRBJ1-6; V gene: TRBV5-1; clone size: NA; CDR3 protein: CASSRAGGPNSPLHF; CDR3 DNA: TGCGCCAGCAGCCGGGCAGGGGGACCTAATTCACCCCTCCACTTT
D gene: NA; J gene: TRBJ2-6; V gene: TRBV5-1; clone size: few; CDR3 protein: CASSFGGHPTYSGANVLTF; CDR3 DNA: TGCGCCAGCAGCTTTGGGGGGCACCCTACCTACTCTGGGGCCAACGTCCTGACTTTC
D gene: TRBD1; J gene: TRBJ1-4; V gene: TRBV6-6; clone size: NA; CDR3 protein: CASRTGTGPEKLFF; CDR3 DNA: TGTGCCAGCAGAACCGGGACAGGGCCTGAAAAACTGTTTTTT
D gene: NA; J gene: TRBJ2-2; V gene: TRBV9; clone size: once; CDR3 protein: CASSKRTENTGELFF; CDR3 DNA: TGTGCCAGCAGCAAACGAACTGAGAACACCGGGGAGCTGTTTTTT
D gene: NA; J gene: TRBJ2-7; V gene: TRBV18; clone size: NA; CDR3 protein: CASSPRVLASYEQYF; CDR3 DNA: TGTGCCAGCTCACCACGGGTTTTAGCGTCCTACGAGCAGTACTTC
D gene: TRBD1; J gene: TRBJ1-2; V gene: TRBV6-5; clone size: NA; CDR3 protein: CASTGQGSNYGYTF; CDR3 DNA: TGTGCCAGCACCGGACAGGGATCAAACTATGGCTACACCTTC
D gene: NA; J gene: TRBJ2-2; V gene: TRBV4-2; clone size: NA; CDR3 protein: CASSQPRSTEGSGELFF; CDR3 DNA: TGTGCCAGCAGCCAACCGCGTTCGACGGAGGGGTCCGGGGAGCTGTTTTTT